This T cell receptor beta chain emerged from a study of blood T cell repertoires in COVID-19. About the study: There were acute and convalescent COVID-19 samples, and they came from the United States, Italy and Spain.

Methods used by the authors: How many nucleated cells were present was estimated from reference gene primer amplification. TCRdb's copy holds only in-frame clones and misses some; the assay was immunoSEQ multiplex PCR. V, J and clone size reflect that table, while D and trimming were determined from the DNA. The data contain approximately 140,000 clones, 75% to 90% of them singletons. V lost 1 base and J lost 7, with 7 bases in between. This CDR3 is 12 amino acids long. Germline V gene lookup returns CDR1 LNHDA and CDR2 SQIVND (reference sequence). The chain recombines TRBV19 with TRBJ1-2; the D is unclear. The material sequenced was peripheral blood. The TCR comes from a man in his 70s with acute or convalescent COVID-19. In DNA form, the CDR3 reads TGTGCCAGTAGTATAGGGCCAGGTGGCTACACCTTC. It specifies CASSIGPGGYTF. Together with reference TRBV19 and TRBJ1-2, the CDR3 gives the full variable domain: DGGITQSPKYLFRKEGQNVTLSCEQNLNHDAMYWYRQDPGQGLRLIYYSQIVNDFQKGDIAEGYSVSREKKESFPLTVTSAQKNPTAFYLCASSIGPGGYTFGSGTRLTVV.